The sequence of this TCR beta chain was determined in a study of a mutant IDH1 vaccine in newly diagnosed glioma. Looking at the study overall: Eight vaccinations went to patients in weeks 1, 3, 5, 7, 11, 15, 19, 23. Most patients had received both radiotherapy and temozolomide, the prior options being radiotherapy, temozolomide, or both. General study results and limits: Apparently unrelated to pseudoprogression were changes in the top peripheral T cell clonotypes.

Specified time point: week 23, last vaccination. Every vaccination contained 300 ug of the mutant IDH1 20-mer peptide and was paired with topical imiquimod. Regarding this clone: The antigen is not known.

Produced via immunoSEQ multiplex PCR; TCRdb's table is partial and in-frame only. The sample lists 50,000 to 85,000 clones, under 90% occurring once. V was cut by 1 base and J by 5 bases, with 6 bases left in between. This CDR3 is 12 amino acids long. The germline CDR1 and CDR2 sequences are SGHTA and FQGNSA. The sample here was PBMCs, taken from a glioma patient whose treatment included an IDH1 peptide vaccine. This clonotype was obtained from a man younger than 35 with glioma. V gene TRBV7-2 combines with J gene TRBJ2-7; D is undetermined. DNA for the CDR3: TGTGCCAGCAGCTTAGTACAGAACGAGCAGTACTTC. It codes for CASSLVQNEQYF.